Presented here are 7 T cell receptor beta chains from one specimen sequenced in a study of blood T cell repertoires in COVID-19. TCRdb's copy holds only in-frame clones and misses some; the assay was immunoSEQ multiplex PCR. The data contain over 65,000 clones, 65% to 90% of them singletons. The sample taken for sequencing was peripheral blood. The source is a man at least 80 years old with COVID-19, enrolled during active disease.

This clone was detected once. The chain couples TRBV7-3 to TRBJ1-3; D gene unclear. Per the germline V gene, CDR1 is SGHTA and CDR2 is FQGTGA. The CDR3 extends over 13 amino acids. V lost 4 bases to trimming and J lost 0 bases, with 4 bases between them. The CDR3 region is CASSSDSGNTIYF. The CDR3 DNA follows: TGTGCCAGCAGCTCAGACTCTGGAAACACCATATATTTT.

The genes are TRBV20-1 and TRBJ2-3; D not resolved. Germline lookup yields CDR1 DFQATT and CDR2 SNEGSKA (reference sequence). V was shortened by 3 bases and J by 5 bases, with 6 bases between the two germline ends. This CDR3 comprises 11 residues. CDR3 nucleotides: TGCAGTGCTAGCCAGGAAGATACGCAGTATTTT. It translates to CSASQEDTQYF.

This chain uses TRBV21-1 with TRBJ1-5; no check of the table's D call, TRBD1, against the DNA was made. TRBV21-1 is tagged as a pseudogene. The CDR3 consists of 14 residues. This CDR3 reads CASKGWQGRQPQHF. The CDR3 DNA follows: TGTGCCAGCAAAGGGTGGCAGGGCAGACAGCCCCAGCATTTT.

This rearrangement joins TRBV18 to TRBJ1-4, with D hard to call. This CDR3 is built from 13 residues. V lost 2 bases and J lost 8, with 9 bases in between. Germline-derived CDR1 and CDR2 are KGHSH and LQKENI. In DNA form, the CDR3 reads TGTGCCAGCTCACCAGAAGGGAGAGAAAAACTGTTTTTT. Its protein is CASSPEGREKLFF.

This clone was found once. This chain connects TRBV2 to TRBJ1-1; 7 bases match TRBD1. Germline V gene sequence: CDR1 SNHLY, CDR2 FYNNEI. The CDR3 consists of 13 residues. After removal of 10 bases from V and 1 base from J, the junction contained 6 bases not matched to a gene. CDR3 DNA sequence: TGTGCCACCACAGGGGACAGGAACACTGAAGCTTTCTTT. Translated, it gives CATTGDRNTEAFF.

The V gene is TRBV11-3, the J gene TRBJ1-6; tentatively, D is TRBD1 (5 bases). CDR1 and CDR2 from the germline V gene are SGHNT and YENEEA. The V and J ends lost 6 bases and 1 base respectively, with 10 bases between them. This CDR3 comprises 15 residues. The CDR3 DNA follows: TGTGCCAGCAGAACAGGTGGATCCTATAATTCACCCCTCCACTTT. It encodes CASRTGGSYNSPLHF. Variable domain in full (rest from reference TRBV11-3 and TRBJ1-6): EAGVVQSPRYKIIEKKQPVAFWCNPISGHNTLYWYLQNLGQGPELLIRYENEEAVDDSQLPKDRFSAERLKGVDSTLKIQPAELGDSAVYLCASRTGGSYNSPLHFGNGTRLTVT.

The chain couples TRBV28 to TRBJ1-5, with 8 bases that match TRBD1. Germline trimming cut 1 base from V and 0 bases from J; bases unmatched to any gene: 2. This CDR3 region has 16 residues. CDR1 and CDR2 (germline): MDHEN, SYDVKM. The CDR3 DNA sequence: TGTGCCAGCAGTTTATTGGGACAGGATAGCAATCAGCCCCAGCATTTT. This sequence encodes CASSLLGQDSNQPQHF.